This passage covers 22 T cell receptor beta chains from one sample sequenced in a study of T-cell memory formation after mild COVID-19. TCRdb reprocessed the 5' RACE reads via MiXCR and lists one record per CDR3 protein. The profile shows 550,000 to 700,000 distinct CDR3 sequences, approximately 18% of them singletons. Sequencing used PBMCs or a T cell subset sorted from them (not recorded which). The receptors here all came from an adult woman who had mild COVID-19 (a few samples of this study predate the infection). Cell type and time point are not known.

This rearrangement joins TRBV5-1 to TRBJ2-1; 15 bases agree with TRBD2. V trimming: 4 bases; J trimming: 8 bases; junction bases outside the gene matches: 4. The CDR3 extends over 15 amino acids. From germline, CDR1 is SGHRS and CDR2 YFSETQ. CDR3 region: CASSRTSGRGDEQFF. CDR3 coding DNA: TGCGCCAGCAGCCGGACTAGCGGGAGGGGAGATGAGCAGTTCTTC. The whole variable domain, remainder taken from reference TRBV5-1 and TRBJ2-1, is KAGVTQTPRYLIKTRGQQVTLSCSPISGHRSVSWYQQTPGQGLQFLFEYFSETQRNKGNFPGRFSGRQFSNSRSEMNVSTLELGDSALYLCASSRTSGRGDEQFFGPGTRLTVL.

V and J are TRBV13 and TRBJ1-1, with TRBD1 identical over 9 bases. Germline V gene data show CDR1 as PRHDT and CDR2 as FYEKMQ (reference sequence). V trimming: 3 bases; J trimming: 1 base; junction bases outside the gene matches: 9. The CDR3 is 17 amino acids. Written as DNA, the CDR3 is TGTGCCAGCAGCTTGGGGACAGGGCTCGGCTGGAACACTGAAGCTTTCTTT. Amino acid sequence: CASSLGTGLGWNTEAFF.

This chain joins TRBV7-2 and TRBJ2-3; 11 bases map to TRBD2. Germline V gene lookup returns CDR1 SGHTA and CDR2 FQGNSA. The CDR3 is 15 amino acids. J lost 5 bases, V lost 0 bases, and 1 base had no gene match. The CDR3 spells CASSLASGRVDTQYF. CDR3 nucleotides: TGTGCCAGCAGCTTAGCTAGCGGGAGGGTAGATACGCAGTATTTT.

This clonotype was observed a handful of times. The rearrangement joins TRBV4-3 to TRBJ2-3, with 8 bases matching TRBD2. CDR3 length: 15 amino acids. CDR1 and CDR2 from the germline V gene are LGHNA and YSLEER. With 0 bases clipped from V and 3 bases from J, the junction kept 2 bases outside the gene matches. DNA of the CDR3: TGCGCCAGCAGCCAAGAGGTAGCGGGAACAGATACGCAGTATTTT. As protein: CASSQEVAGTDTQYF.

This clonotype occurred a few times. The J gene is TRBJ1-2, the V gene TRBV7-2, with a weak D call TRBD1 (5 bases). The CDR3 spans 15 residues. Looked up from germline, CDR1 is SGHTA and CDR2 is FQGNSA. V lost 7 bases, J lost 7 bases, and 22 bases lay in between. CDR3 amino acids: CASIPSGGEWSGYTF. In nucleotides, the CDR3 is TGTGCCAGCATCCCCTCCGGAGGGGAATGGAGTGGCTACACCTTC. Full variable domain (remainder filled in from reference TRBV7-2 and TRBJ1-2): GAGVSQSPSNKVTEKGKDVELRCDPISGHTALYWYRQSLGQGLEFLIYFQGNSAPDKSGLPSDRFSAERTGGSVSTLTIQRTQQEDSAVYLCASIPSGGEWSGYTFGSGTRLTVV.

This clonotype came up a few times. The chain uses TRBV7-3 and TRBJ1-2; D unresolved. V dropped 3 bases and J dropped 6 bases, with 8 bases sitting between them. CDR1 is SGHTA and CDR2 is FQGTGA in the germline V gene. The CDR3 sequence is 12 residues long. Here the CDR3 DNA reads TGTGCCAGCAGCTTCGAGGGCGATGGCTACACCTTC. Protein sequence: CASSFEGDGYTF.

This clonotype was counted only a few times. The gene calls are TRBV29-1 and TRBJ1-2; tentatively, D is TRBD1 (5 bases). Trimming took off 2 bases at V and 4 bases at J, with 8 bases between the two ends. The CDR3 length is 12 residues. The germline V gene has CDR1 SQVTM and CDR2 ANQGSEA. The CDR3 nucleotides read TGCAGCGTTGAACGAGGGGCCTATGGCTACACCTTC. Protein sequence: CSVERGAYGYTF.

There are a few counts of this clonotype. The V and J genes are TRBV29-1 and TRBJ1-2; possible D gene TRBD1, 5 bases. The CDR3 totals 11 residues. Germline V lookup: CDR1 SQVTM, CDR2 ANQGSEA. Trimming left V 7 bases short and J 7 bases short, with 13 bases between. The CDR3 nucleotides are TGCAGCGCCGTCCAGGGTCTTGGCTACACCTTC. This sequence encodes CSAVQGLGYTF.

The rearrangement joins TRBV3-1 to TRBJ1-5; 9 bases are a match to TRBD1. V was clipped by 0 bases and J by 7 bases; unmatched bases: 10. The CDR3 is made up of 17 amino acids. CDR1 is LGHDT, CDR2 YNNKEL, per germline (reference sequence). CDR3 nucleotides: TGTGCCAGCAGCCAAGACCTCGGACAGGGGATAGGGCAGCCCCAGCATTTT. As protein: CASSQDLGQGIGQPQHF.

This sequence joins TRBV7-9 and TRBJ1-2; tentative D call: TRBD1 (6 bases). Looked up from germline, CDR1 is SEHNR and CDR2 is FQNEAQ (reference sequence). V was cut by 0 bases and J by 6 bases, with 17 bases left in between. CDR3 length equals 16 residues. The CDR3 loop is CASSLAPGSQGNGYTF. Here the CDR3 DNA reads TGTGCCAGCAGCTTAGCCCCAGGGTCCCAGGGGAATGGCTACACCTTC.

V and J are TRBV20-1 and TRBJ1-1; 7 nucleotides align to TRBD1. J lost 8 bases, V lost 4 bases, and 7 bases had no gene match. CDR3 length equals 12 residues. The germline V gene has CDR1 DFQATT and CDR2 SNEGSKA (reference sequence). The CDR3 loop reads CSAKGQSREAFF. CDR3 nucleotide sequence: TGCAGTGCTAAGGGACAGTCAAGAGAAGCTTTCTTT.

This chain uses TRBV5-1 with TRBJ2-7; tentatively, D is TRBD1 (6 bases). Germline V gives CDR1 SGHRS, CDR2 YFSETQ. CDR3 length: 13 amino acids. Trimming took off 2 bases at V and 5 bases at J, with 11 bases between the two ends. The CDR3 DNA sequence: TGCGCCAGCAGCTTCCAGGGGTTGGACGAGCAGTACTTC. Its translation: CASSFQGLDEQYF.

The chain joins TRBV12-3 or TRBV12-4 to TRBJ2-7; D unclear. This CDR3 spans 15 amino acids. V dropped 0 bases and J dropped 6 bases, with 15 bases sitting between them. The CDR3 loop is CASSLAGLTVGEQYF. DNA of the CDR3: TGTGCCAGCAGTTTAGCGGGCCTTACGGTAGGCGAGCAGTACTTC.

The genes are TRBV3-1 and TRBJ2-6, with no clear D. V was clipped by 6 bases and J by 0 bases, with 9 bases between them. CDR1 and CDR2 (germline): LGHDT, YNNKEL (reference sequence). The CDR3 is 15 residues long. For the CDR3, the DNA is TGTGCCAGCAGTCCCCACGGCTCTGGGGCCAACGTCCTGACTTTC. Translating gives CASSPHGSGANVLTF.

CDR3 residues: CASIKGGYYGYTF. The CDR3 region has the DNA TGTGCCAGCATCAAAGGGGGGTACTATGGCTACACCTTC. The V call is TRBV12-3 or TRBV12-4, the J call TRBJ1-2; perhaps TRBD1 as D (6 bases). Trimming took 7 bases from V and 3 from J, leaving 12 bases between them. The CDR3 length is 13 residues.

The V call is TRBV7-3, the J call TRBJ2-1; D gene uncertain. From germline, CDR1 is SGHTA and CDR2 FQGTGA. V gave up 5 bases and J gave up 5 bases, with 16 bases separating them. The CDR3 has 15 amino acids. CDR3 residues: CASSVDSGLHNEQFF. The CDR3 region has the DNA TGTGCCAGCAGCGTAGACTCCGGGCTCCACAATGAGCAGTTCTTC.

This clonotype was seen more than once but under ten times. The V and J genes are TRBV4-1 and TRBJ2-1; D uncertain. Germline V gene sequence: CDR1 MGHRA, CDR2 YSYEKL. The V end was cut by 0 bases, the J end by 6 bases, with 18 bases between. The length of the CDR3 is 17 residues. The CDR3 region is CASSQDLVGSWGNEQFF. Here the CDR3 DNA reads TGCGCCAGCAGCCAAGATCTGGTAGGATCTTGGGGCAATGAGCAGTTCTTC.

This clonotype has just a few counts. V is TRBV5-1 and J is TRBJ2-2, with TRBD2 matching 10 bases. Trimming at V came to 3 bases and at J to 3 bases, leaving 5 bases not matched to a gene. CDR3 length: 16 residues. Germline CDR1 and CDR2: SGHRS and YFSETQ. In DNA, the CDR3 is TGCGCCAGCAGCTCAATAGCGGGGGGCTACACCGGGGAGCTGTTTTTT. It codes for CASSSIAGGYTGELFF.

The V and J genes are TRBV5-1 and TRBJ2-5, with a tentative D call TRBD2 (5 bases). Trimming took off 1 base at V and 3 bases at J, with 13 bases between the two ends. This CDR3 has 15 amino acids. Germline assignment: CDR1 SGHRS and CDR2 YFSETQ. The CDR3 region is CASSLSGVGKETQYF. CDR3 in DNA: TGCGCCAGCAGCTTGTCCGGGGTGGGGAAAGAGACCCAGTACTTC.

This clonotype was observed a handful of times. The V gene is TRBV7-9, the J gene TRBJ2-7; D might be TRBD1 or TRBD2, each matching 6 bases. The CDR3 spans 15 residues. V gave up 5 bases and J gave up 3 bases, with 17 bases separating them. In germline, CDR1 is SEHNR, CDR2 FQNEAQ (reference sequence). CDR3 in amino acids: CASSLDLEGVYEQYF. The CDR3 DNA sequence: TGTGCCAGCAGCCTAGACTTGGAGGGGGTCTACGAGCAGTACTTC.

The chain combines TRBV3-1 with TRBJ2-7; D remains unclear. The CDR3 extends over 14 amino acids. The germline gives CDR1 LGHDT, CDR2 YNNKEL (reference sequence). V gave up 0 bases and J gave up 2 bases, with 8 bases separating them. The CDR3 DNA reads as TGTGCCAGCAGCCAAGATGGTGCTGCCTACGAGCAGTACTTC. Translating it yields CASSQDGAAYEQYF.

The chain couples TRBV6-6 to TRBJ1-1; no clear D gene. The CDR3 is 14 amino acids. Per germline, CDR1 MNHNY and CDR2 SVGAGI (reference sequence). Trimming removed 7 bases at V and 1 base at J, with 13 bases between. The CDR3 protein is CASTTPARNTEAFF. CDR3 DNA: TGTGCCAGCACTACCCCCGCTCGGAACACTGAAGCTTTCTTT.